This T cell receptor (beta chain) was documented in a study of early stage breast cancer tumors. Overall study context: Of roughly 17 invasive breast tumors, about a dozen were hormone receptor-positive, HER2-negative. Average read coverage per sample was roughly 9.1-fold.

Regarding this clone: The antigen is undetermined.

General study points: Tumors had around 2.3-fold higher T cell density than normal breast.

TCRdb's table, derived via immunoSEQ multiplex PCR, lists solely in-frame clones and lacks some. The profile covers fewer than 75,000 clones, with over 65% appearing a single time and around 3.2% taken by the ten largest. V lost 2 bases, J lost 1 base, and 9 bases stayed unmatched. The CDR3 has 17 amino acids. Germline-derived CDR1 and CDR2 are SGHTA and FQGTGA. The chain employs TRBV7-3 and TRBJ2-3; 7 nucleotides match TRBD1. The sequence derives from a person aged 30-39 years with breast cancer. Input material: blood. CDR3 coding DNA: TGTGCCAGCAGCTTAGGCGACAGGGTCCGGGGCACAGATACGCAGTATTTT. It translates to CASSLGDRVRGTDTQYF.